The rows below give T cell receptor beta chains drawn from one sample of a study of shared clonotypes between healthy human individuals. Data came from immunoSEQ multiplex PCR; TCRdb stores just in-frame clones and leaves some out. The sample yields about 1.1 million clones, approximately 80% seen once. Sequenced sample: memory CD4+ T cells from PBMCs. The receptors originated from a young man in good health. Some clones in this sample may be carry-over from other donors' samples. CDR3s include the opening cysteine and the closing phenylalanine or tryptophan. A D gene is named only where the DNA matches it firmly. Where a row states a size, it is once, few, many or the class of an expanded clone; other rows omit it.

J gene,D gene,clone size,V gene,CDR3 length,CDR3 protein,CDR3 DNA
TRBJ2-3,.,.,TRBV30,15,CAWSEGLHQADTQYF,TGTGCCTGGAGCGAAGGACTTCATCAGGCAGATACGCAGTATTTT
TRBJ2-5,TRBD2,.,TRBV9,17,CASSTTSGRASGETQYF,TGTGCCAGCAGCACCACTAGCGGGAGGGCCTCAGGAGAGACCCAGTACTTC
TRBJ2-5,TRBD1,.,TRBV29-1,13,CSAQWTGRETQYF,TGCAGCGCCCAATGGACAGGGAGGGAGACCCAGTACTTC
TRBJ2-1,.,few,TRBV11-3,15,CASSLDSGHSSEQFF,TGTGCCAGCAGCTTAGACAGCGGGCATTCTAGTGAGCAGTTCTTC
TRBJ1-1,.,.,TRBV2,12,CASSALQRGAFF,TGTGCCAGCAGCGCCTTGCAAAGGGGAGCTTTCTTT
TRBJ1-2,.,few,TRBV28,12,CASSTPLDGYTF,TGTGCCAGCAGTACTCCCCTTGATGGCTACACCTTC
TRBJ2-3,.,.,TRBV19,14,CAGQAGRSTDTQYF,TGTGCCGGCCAGGCCGGACGAAGCACAGATACGCAGTATTTT
TRBJ1-1,.,.,TRBV6-6,12,CASSDPGTEVFF,TGTGCCAGCAGTGACCCAGGCACTGAAGTTTTCTTT
TRBJ2-2,.,.,TRBV18,15,CASSPPAVNTGELFF,TGTGCCAGCTCACCTCCGGCCGTAAACACCGGGGAGCTGTTTTTT
TRBJ2-7,.,.,TRBV18,16,CASSPLSVTGFGGQYF,TGTGCCAGCTCACCACTGTCCGTAACAGGGTTCGGGGGGCAGTACTTC
TRBJ2-1,.,.,TRBV5-1,14,CASSPTQGTREQFF,TGCGCCAGCAGCCCGACACAGGGCACTAGGGAGCAGTTCTTC
TRBJ2-7,.,.,TRBV30,14,CAWRPGLSSYEQYF,TGTGCCTGGAGACCGGGACTCAGCTCCTACGAGCAGTACTTC
TRBJ2-1,TRBD2,.,TRBV7-2,15,CASSLYLAGANEQFF,TGTGCCAGCAGCTTGTATCTAGCGGGAGCCAATGAGCAGTTCTTC
TRBJ1-4,TRBD1,once,TRBV5-1,17,CASSTSPGGEGYEKLFF,TGCGCCAGCAGCACATCCCCAGGGGGCGAAGGGTATGAAAAACTGTTTTTT
TRBJ1-3,.,.,TRBV6-6,14,CASSYGGVGNTIYF,TGTGCCAGCAGTTATGGGGGCGTTGGAAACACCATATATTTT
TRBJ2-7,.,many,TRBV10-1,15,CASSESLGNNDEQYF,TGCGCCAGCAGTGAGTCTTTGGGAAATAACGACGAGCAGTACTTC
TRBJ2-4,.,.,TRBV28,13,CASSTGRRYIQYF,TGTGCCAGCAGTACAGGTAGAAGGTACATTCAGTACTTC
TRBJ1-1,.,few,TRBV5-1,14,CASSQGTGGTEAFF,TGCGCCAGCAGCCAGGGTACGGGGGGCACTGAAGCTTTCTTT
TRBJ1-2,TRBD1,once,TRBV18,14,CASSPGTGLNGYTF,TGTGCCAGCTCACCCGGGACAGGGCTCAATGGCTACACCTTC
TRBJ2-7,TRBD2,.,TRBV27,18,CASRTRPLFSGSSYEQYF,TGTGCCAGCAGGACCAGACCCCTCTTTAGCGGGAGCTCCTACGAGCAGTACTTC
TRBJ2-7,.,few,TRBV28,12,CASSLAGYEQYF,TGTGCCAGCAGTCTCGCGGGCTACGAGCAGTACTTC
TRBJ2-5,TRBD1,many,TRBV9,15,CASSGGTGALETQYF,TGTGCCAGCAGCGGAGGGACAGGGGCGTTAGAGACCCAGTACTTC
TRBJ1-2,TRBD1,.,TRBV15,15,CATSRKRTGEVVYTF,TGTGCCACCAGCAGAAAACGGACAGGGGAAGTAGTCTACACCTTC
TRBJ2-2,.,.,TRBV4-3,14,CASSQDRWAGELFF,TGCGCCAGCAGCCAGGATAGATGGGCCGGGGAGCTGTTTTTT
TRBJ2-2,.,.,TRBV5-1,14,CASRVGVNTGELFF,TGCGCCAGCAGGGTGGGTGTGAACACCGGGGAGCTGTTTTTT
TRBJ2-3,.,.,TRBV7-3,16,CASSADTGLSTDTQYF,TGTGCCAGCAGCGCCGACACGGGACTTAGCACAGATACGCAGTATTTT
TRBJ1-1,.,few,TRBV6-1,14,CASNPTQGRTEAFF,TGTGCCAGCAACCCCACCCAGGGGAGGACTGAAGCTTTCTTT
TRBJ1-4,.,few,TRBV11-3,13,CASSFGEGEKLFF,TGTGCCAGCAGCTTCGGGGAAGGAGAAAAACTGTTTTTT
TRBJ1-3,.,.,TRBV7-9,15,CASSSYRESGNTIYF,TGTGCCAGCAGCTCGTACAGGGAGTCTGGAAACACCATATATTTT
TRBJ1-1,.,.,TRBV9,16,CASSVTPQGSNTEAFF,TGTGCCAGCAGCGTAACGCCTCAGGGATCGAACACTGAAGCTTTCTTT
TRBJ1-2,TRBD1,.,TRBV29-1,17,CSVERIYRTGGLHGYTF,TGCAGCGTTGAAAGGATTTACCGGACAGGGGGTTTGCATGGCTACACCTTC
TRBJ2-7,TRBD1,.,TRBV5-1,17,CASSRGPGQAETYEQYF,TGCGCCAGCAGCAGGGGGCCCGGACAGGCCGAAACCTACGAGCAGTACTTC
TRBJ2-3,.,.,TRBV11-3,14,CASSLGEFLDTQYF,TGTGCCAGCAGCTTAGGGGAGTTTCTAGATACGCAGTATTTT